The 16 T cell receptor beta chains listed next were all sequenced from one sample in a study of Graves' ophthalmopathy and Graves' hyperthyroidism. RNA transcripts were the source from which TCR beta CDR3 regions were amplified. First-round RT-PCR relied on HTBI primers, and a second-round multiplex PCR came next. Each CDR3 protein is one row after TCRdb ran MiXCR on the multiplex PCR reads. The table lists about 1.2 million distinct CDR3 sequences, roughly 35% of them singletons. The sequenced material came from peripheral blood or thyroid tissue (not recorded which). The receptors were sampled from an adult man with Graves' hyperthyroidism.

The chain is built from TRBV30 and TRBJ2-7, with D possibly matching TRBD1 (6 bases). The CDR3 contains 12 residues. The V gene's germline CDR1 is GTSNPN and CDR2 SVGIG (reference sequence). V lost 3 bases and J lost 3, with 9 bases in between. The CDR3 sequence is CAWRQGNYEQYF. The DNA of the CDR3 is TGTGCCTGGAGACAGGGTAACTACGAGCAGTACTTC. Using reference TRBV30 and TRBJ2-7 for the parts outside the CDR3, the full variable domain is SQTIHQWPATLVQPVGSPLSLECTVEGTSNPNLYWYRQAAGRGLQLLFYSVGIGQISSEVPQNLSASRPQDRQFILSSKKLLLSDSGFYLCAWRQGNYEQYFGPGTRLTVT.

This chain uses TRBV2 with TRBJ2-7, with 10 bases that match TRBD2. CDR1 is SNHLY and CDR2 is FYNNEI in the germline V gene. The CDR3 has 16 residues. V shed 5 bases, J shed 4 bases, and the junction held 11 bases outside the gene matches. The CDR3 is CASSTPGLAQDYEQYF. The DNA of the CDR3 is TGTGCCAGCAGTACCCCGGGACTAGCGCAAGATTACGAGCAGTACTTC.

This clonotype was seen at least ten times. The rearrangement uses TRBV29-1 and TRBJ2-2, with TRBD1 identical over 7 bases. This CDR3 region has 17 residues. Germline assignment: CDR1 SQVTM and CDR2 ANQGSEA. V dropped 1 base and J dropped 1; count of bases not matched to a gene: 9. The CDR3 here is CSVEGKGTDKNTGELFF. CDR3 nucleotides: TGCAGCGTTGAAGGAAAAGGGACAGACAAGAACACCGGGGAGCTGTTTTTT.

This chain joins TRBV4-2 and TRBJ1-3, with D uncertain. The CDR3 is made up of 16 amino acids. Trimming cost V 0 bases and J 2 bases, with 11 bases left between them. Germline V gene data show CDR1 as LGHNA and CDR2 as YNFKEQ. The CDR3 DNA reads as TGTGCCAGCAGCCAAGAATGGCAGGCTACTGGAAACACCATATATTTT. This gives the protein CASSQEWQATGNTIYF.

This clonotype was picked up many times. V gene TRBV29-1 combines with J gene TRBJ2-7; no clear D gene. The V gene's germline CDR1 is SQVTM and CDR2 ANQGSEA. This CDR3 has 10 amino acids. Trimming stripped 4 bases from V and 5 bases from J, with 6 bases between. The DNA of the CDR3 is TGCAGCGTTGTAGAGAACGAGCAGTACTTC. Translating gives CSVVENEQYF.

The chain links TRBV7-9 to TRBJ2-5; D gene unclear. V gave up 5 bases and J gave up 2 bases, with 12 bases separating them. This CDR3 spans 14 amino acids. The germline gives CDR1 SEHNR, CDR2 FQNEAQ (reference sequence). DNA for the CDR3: TGTGCCAGCAGCGACGCGCGACGACAAGAGACCCAGTACTTC. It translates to CASSDARRQETQYF.

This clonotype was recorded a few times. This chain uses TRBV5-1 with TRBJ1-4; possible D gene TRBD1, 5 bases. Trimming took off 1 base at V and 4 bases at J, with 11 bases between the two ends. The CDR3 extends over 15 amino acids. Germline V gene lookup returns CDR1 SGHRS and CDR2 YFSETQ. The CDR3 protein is CASSLSPGGNEKLFF. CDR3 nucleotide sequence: TGCGCCAGCAGCTTGTCCCCTGGGGGTAATGAAAAACTGTTTTTT.

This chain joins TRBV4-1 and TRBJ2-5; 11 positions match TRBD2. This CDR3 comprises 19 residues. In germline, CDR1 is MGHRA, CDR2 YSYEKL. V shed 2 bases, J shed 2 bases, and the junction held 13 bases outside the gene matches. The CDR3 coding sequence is TGCGCCAGCAGCCAAACCAGGGGAGAACTAGCGGGAGAACAAGAGACCCAGTACTTC. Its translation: CASSQTRGELAGEQETQYF.

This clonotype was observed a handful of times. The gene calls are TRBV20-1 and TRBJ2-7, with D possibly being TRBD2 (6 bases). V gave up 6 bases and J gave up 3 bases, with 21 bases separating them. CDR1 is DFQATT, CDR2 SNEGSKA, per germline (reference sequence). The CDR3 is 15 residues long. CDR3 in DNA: TGCAGTGCAGAAGCCGGTGGGGACTCTCACTACGAGCAGTACTTC. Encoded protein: CSAEAGGDSHYEQYF.

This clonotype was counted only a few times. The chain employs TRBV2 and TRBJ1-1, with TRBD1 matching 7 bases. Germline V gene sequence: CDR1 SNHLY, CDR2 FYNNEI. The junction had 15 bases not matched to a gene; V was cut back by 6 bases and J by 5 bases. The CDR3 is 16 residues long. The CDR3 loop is CASRGRQGVLGTEAFF. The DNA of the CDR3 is TGTGCCAGCAGAGGAAGACAGGGCGTTTTGGGGACTGAAGCTTTCTTT. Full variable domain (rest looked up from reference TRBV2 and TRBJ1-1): EPEVTQTPSHQVTQMGQEVILRCVPISNHLYFYWYRQILGQKVEFLVSFYNNEISEKSEIFDDQFSVERPDGSNFTLKIRSTKLEDSAMYFCASRGRQGVLGTEAFFGQGTRLTVV.

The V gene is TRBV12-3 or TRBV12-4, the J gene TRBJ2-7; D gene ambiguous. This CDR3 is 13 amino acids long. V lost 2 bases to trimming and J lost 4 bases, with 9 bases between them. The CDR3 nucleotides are TGTGCCAGCAGTTTAATAGTTGGTTACGAGCAGTACTTC. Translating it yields CASSLIVGYEQYF.

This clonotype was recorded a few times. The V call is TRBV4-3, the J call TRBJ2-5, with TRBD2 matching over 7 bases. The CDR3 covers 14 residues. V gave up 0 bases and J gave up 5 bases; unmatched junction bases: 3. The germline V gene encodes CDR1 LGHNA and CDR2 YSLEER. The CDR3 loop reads CASSQEGRGETQYF. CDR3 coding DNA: TGCGCCAGCAGCCAAGAAGGGCGGGGGGAGACCCAGTACTTC.

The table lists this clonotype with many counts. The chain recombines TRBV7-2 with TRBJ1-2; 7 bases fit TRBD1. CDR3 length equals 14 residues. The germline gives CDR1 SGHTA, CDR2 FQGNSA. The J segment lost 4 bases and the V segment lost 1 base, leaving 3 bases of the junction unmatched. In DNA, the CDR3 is TGTGCCAGCAGCTTAGGCCGGGACAGCTATGGCTACACCTTC. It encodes CASSLGRDSYGYTF.

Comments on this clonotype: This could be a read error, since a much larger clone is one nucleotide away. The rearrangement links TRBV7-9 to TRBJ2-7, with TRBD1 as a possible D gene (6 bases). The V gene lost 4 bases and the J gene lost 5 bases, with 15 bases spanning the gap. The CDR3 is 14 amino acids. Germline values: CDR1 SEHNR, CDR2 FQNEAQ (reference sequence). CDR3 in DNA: TGTGCCAGCAGCTGGCACAGGGCAGGCGACGAGCAGTACTTC. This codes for CASSWHRAGDEQYF. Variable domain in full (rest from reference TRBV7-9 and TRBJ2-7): DTGVSQNPRHKITKRGQNVTFRCDPISEHNRLYWYRQTLGQGPEFLTYFQNEAQLEKSRLLSDRFSAERPKGSFSTLEIQRTEQGDSAMYLCASSWHRAGDEQYFGPGTRLTVT.

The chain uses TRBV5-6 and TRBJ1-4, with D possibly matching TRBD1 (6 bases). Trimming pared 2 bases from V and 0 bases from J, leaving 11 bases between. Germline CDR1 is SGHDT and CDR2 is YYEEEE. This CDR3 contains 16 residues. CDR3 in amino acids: CASSLVDSPTNEKLFF. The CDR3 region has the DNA TGTGCCAGCAGCTTAGTGGACAGCCCAACTAATGAAAAACTGTTTTTT.

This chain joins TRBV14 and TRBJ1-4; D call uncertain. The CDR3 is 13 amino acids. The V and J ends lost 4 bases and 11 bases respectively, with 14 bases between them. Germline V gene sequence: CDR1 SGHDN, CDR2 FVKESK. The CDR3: CASSLASPVKLFF. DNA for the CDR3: TGTGCCAGCAGCCTGGCGTCCCCCGTGAAACTGTTTTTT.